The 32 T cell receptor beta chains given below trace back to one sample, sequenced in a study of T cell changes during pregnancy in multiple sclerosis. TCRdb's table, derived via immunoSEQ multiplex PCR, lists solely in-frame clones and lacks some. Among around 60,000 clones listed, 92% were seen once. Specimen: peripheral blood, collected in the second trimester of pregnancy. These TCRs come from a female donor in good health, enrolled as a control in a pregnancy study.

The chain carries TRBV5-6 and TRBJ1-4, with 9 bases lining up with TRBD1. With V trimmed by 2 bases and J by 3 bases, 5 bases remained unmatched. The CDR3 loop spans 16 amino acids. Germline V gene lookup returns CDR1 SGHDT and CDR2 YYEEEE. The DNA of the CDR3 is TGTGCCAGCAGCTTCGACAGGGGGGCTGCTAATGAAAAACTGTTTTTT. Protein: CASSFDRGAANEKLFF.

The genes are TRBV19 and TRBJ2-1; 8 bases match TRBD2. The V and J ends lost 5 bases and 6 bases, in that order; junction bases with no gene match: 6. This CDR3 comprises 14 residues. Germline V gene sequence: CDR1 LNHDA, CDR2 SQIVND (reference sequence). The CDR3 loop reads CASSPLSGVNEQFF. In DNA, the CDR3 is TGTGCCAGTAGTCCACTTAGCGGGGTCAATGAGCAGTTCTTC.

The chain combines TRBV2 with TRBJ2-5; D is uncertain. Germline loops: CDR1 SNHLY, CDR2 FYNNEI. The V end lost 6 bases, the J end lost 2 bases, and 4 bases lay between the germline ends. The CDR3 has 11 residues. CDR3 bases: TGTGCCAGCAGACTACAAGAGACCCAGTACTTC. Amino acid sequence: CASRLQETQYF.

The V gene is TRBV6-1, the J gene TRBJ1-2; D gene uncertain. The V end lost 6 bases, the J end lost 2 bases, and 10 bases lay between the germline ends. CDR1 is MNHNS, CDR2 SASEGT, per germline. This CDR3 region has 13 residues. CDR3 sequence: CASRTGINYGYTF. The CDR3 coding sequence is TGTGCCAGCAGGACCGGGATCAACTATGGCTACACCTTC.

V and J are TRBV19 and TRBJ2-7, with 11 bases fitting TRBD1. Germline values: CDR1 LNHDA, CDR2 SQIVND (reference sequence). The length of the CDR3 is 14 residues. Unmatched junction bases numbered 9, after V lost 7 bases and J lost 7 bases. The CDR3 spells CASNLGQGAEEQYF. The CDR3 coding sequence is TGTGCCAGTAACCTCGGACAGGGGGCGGAAGAGCAGTACTTC. Together with reference TRBV19 and TRBJ2-7, the CDR3 gives the full variable domain: DGGITQSPKYLFRKEGQNVTLSCEQNLNHDAMYWYRQDPGQGLRLIYYSQIVNDFQKGDIAEGYSVSREKKESFPLTVTSAQKNPTAFYLCASNLGQGAEEQYFGPGTRLTVT.

The rearrangement joins TRBV18 to TRBJ2-1; maybe TRBD2 (5 bases). The CDR3 covers 15 residues. Trimming shortened V by 3 bases and J by 2 bases, and 11 bases separated the two germline ends. Germline CDR1 reads KGHSH; CDR2 reads LQKENI. CDR3: CASSPPPGTYNEQFF. In DNA form, the CDR3 reads TGTGCCAGCTCACCCCCTCCGGGGACCTACAATGAGCAGTTCTTC.

V and J are TRBV7-9 and TRBJ2-6; D gene unclear. Germline CDR1 SEHNR, CDR2 FQNEAQ (reference sequence). V lost 2 bases to trimming and J lost 3 bases, with 5 bases between them. This CDR3 region has 14 residues. The DNA for the CDR3 is TGTGCCAGCAGCTTACTAGGTGGGGCCAACGTCCTGACTTTC. Translated, it gives CASSLLGGANVLTF.

This chain connects TRBV4-2 to TRBJ2-3, with 10 bases fitting TRBD1. Germline V CDR1 and CDR2: LGHNA, YNFKEQ. This CDR3 is 17 amino acids long. V lost 3 bases, J lost 13 bases, and 19 bases stayed unmatched. This chain's CDR3 is CASSQVGTGVLAGVKYF. CDR3 nucleotides: TGTGCCAGCAGCCAGGTGGGGACAGGGGTGTTGGCGGGAGTTAAGTATTTT.

The chain recombines TRBV7-3 with TRBJ2-7; 9 bases are shared with TRBD2. This CDR3 region has 15 residues. The V gene's germline CDR1 is SGHTA and CDR2 FQGTGA. J was trimmed by 2 bases and V by 5 bases; bases with no gene match: 7. CDR3 in amino acids: CASSISAGGAYEQYF. The CDR3 DNA sequence: TGTGCCAGCAGCATCTCAGCGGGAGGAGCCTACGAGCAGTACTTC.

The genes are TRBV6-5 and TRBJ1-1; D is unclear. Between the trimmed V and J ends, which lost 4 bases and 0 bases, there was a span of 12 bases. Germline CDR1 and CDR2: MNHEY and SVGAGI. CDR3 length: 15 amino acids. This CDR3 is CASSWGALMNTEAFF. The CDR3 nucleotides are TGTGCCAGCAGTTGGGGAGCTTTGATGAACACTGAAGCTTTCTTT.

The rearrangement links TRBV2 to TRBJ2-7; 7 bases agree with TRBD1. Germline V lookup: CDR1 SNHLY, CDR2 FYNNEI. CDR3 length: 14 residues. V lost 4 bases, J lost 7 bases, and 10 bases stayed unmatched. The CDR3 protein is CASSVGVAGGEQYF. The CDR3 DNA reads as TGTGCCAGCAGTGTAGGGGTGGCAGGGGGAGAGCAGTACTTC.

This CDR3 is CASSEHRDSPLHF. The CDR3 DNA is TGTGCCAGCAGTGAACACAGGGATTCACCCCTCCACTTT. The rearrangement joins TRBV9 to TRBJ1-6, with D maybe TRBD1 (6 bases). In germline, CDR1 is SGDLS, CDR2 YYNGEE. The V end was cut by 5 bases, the J end by 8 bases, with 11 bases between. CDR3 size: 13 residues.

The chain employs TRBV2 and TRBJ1-2; D gene unclear. This CDR3 contains 12 residues. V was shortened by 5 bases and J by 7 bases, with 11 bases between the two germline ends. CDR1 and CDR2 from the germline V gene are SNHLY and FYNNEI. CDR3 sequence: CASSLREVGYTF. For the CDR3, the DNA is TGTGCCAGCAGTCTTAGGGAGGTTGGCTACACCTTC.

This clone was detected once. J is TRBJ2-7 and V is TRBV5-1; D is perhaps TRBD2 (5 bases). Per germline, CDR1 SGHRS and CDR2 YFSETQ. The CDR3 loop spans 15 amino acids. Trimming removed 0 bases from V and 3 bases from J, with 13 bases in between. In nucleotides, the CDR3 is TGCGCCAGCAGCTTGGGAGGGCCTCCAGGCTACGAGCAGTACTTC. This encodes CASSLGGPPGYEQYF.

The V call is TRBV6-5, the J call TRBJ1-2, with D possibly TRBD1 on 6 matching bases. This CDR3 region has 13 residues. V lost 8 bases, J lost 3 bases, and 13 bases lay in between. Germline values: CDR1 MNHEY, CDR2 SVGAGI. The CDR3 protein is CASGGGRDYGYTF. The CDR3 bases are TGTGCCAGCGGGGGGGGCCGCGACTATGGCTACACCTTC.

The chain combines TRBV7-9 with TRBJ1-3; D gene ambiguous. The CDR3 covers 12 residues. V shed 0 bases and J shed 9 bases, with 6 bases lying between them. Germline-derived CDR1 and CDR2 are SEHNR and FQNEAQ (reference sequence). DNA for the CDR3: TGTGCCAGCAGCTTAGCGTCCGGCACCATATATTTT. It translates to CASSLASGTIYF.

The chain is built from TRBV27 and TRBJ2-3; D might be TRBD1 (6 bases). Germline CDR1 is MNHEY and CDR2 is SMNVEV (reference sequence). The germline V and J ends were trimmed by 8 bases and 3 bases, with 15 bases remaining between them. This CDR3 contains 14 residues. The CDR3 bases are TGTGCCAGCGGGACACGAGGGCGGACAGATACGCAGTATTTT. This encodes CASGTRGRTDTQYF.

The V call is TRBV6-6, the J call TRBJ1-5; TRBD1 is a possible D gene (6 bases). This CDR3 region has 14 residues. Germline loops: CDR1 MNHNY, CDR2 SVGAGI (reference sequence). Trimming removed 7 bases at V and 3 bases at J, with 13 bases between. As DNA, the CDR3 is TGTGCCAGCATTGATCAGGGGTCCAATCAGCCCCAGCATTTT. Amino acids: CASIDQGSNQPQHF.

This clone came up once. V gene TRBV4-2 combines with J gene TRBJ2-7; 9 bases are a match to TRBD2. From germline, CDR1 is LGHNA and CDR2 YNFKEQ. The CDR3 is 17 amino acids. Trimming removed 0 bases from V and 0 bases from J; junction bases left unmatched: 6. CDR3 sequence: CASSQEVVAGVSYEQYF. In DNA, the CDR3 is TGTGCCAGCAGCCAAGAGGTAGTAGCGGGAGTCTCCTACGAGCAGTACTTC.

The chain recombines TRBV5-1 with TRBJ2-1, with D possibly being TRBD2 (6 bases). The V gene lost 2 bases and the J gene lost 4 bases, with 10 bases spanning the gap. Germline loops: CDR1 SGHRS, CDR2 YFSETQ. The CDR3 length is 14 residues. This chain's CDR3 is CASSFRDSYNEQFF. The DNA for the CDR3 is TGCGCCAGCAGCTTCCGGGACTCGTACAATGAGCAGTTCTTC.

The gene calls are TRBV5-1 and TRBJ2-3; D ambiguous. Trimming removed 4 bases from V and 7 bases from J, with 16 bases in between. Germline lookup yields CDR1 SGHRS and CDR2 YFSETQ. This CDR3 is 14 amino acids long. CDR3 in DNA: TGCGCCAGCAGCCCCGGTCAGGTGGGTTATACGCAGTATTTT. It translates to CASSPGQVGYTQYF.

The chain joins TRBV6-4 to TRBJ2-1; 13 nucleotides match TRBD2. This CDR3 has 16 amino acids. The V gene's germline CDR1 is MRHNA and CDR2 SNTAGT. V was pared by 0 bases and J by 5 bases, with 1 base of the junction left unmatched. The CDR3 is CASSDSTSGGHNEQFF. The CDR3 nucleotides are TGTGCCAGCAGTGACTCGACTAGCGGGGGGCACAATGAGCAGTTCTTC.

The chain couples TRBV7-3 to TRBJ2-6, with TRBD2 matching over 8 bases. Germline CDR1 SGHTA, CDR2 FQGTGA. Trimming removed 5 bases from V and 2 bases from J; junction bases left unmatched: 17. The CDR3 totals 20 residues. CDR3 sequence reads: CASSTKTGGGGGPGANVLTF. In nucleotides, the CDR3 is TGTGCCAGCAGCACCAAAACGGGGGGGGGAGGTGGTCCTGGGGCCAACGTCCTGACTTTC.

The V gene is TRBV5-6, the J gene TRBJ2-7; the D gene is possibly TRBD1 (5 bases). The germline CDR1 and CDR2 sequences are SGHDT and YYEEEE. The CDR3 is made up of 14 amino acids. Trimming took off 1 base at V and 6 bases at J, with 14 bases between the two ends. The CDR3 DNA is TGTGCCAGCAGCTTGAGGGGCCCGACGCCCGAGCAGTACTTC. Its protein is CASSLRGPTPEQYF.

Only one count was recorded for this clone. V and J are TRBV7-6 and TRBJ2-1, with 7 bases fitting TRBD2. This CDR3 contains 16 residues. CDR1 and CDR2 from the germline V gene are SGHVS and FNYEAQ. The V segment lost 2 bases and the J segment 0 bases; nucleotides outside the gene matches: 4. The CDR3 coding sequence is TGTGCCAGCAGCTTACTAGGCGGGGGCTCCTACAATGAGCAGTTCTTC. It yields the protein CASSLLGGGSYNEQFF.

V is TRBV2 and J is TRBJ2-5; D is unresolved. Germline V gene sequence: CDR1 SNHLY, CDR2 FYNNEI. The V and J ends lost 7 bases and 2 bases respectively, with 8 bases between them. The CDR3 loop spans 12 amino acids. This CDR3 reads CASIKEQETQYF. CDR3 coding DNA: TGTGCCAGCATAAAGGAGCAAGAGACCCAGTACTTC.

The V call is TRBV28, the J call TRBJ2-5, with TRBD2 identical over 9 bases. Germline V gives CDR1 MDHEN, CDR2 SYDVKM. After removal of 3 bases from V and 5 bases from J, the junction contained 7 bases not matched to a gene. The CDR3 runs 15 residues. CDR3 sequence reads: CASSFLAGSRETQYF. The CDR3 DNA is TGTGCCAGCAGTTTTCTAGCGGGGAGTCGGGAGACCCAGTACTTC.

The chain recombines TRBV2 with TRBJ2-2, with TRBD2 matching 11 bases. This CDR3 has 17 amino acids. Trimming took 5 bases from V and 1 from J; bases not matched to a gene: 6. CDR1 and CDR2 from the germline V gene are SNHLY and FYNNEI. Here the CDR3 DNA reads TGTGCCAGCAGTTACAATAGCGGGGGGGGGAACACCGGGGAGCTGTTTTTT. This sequence encodes CASSYNSGGGNTGELFF.

This chain uses TRBV27 with TRBJ2-1; 9 bases are a match to TRBD1. The ends lost 6 bases at V and 6 bases at J; junction bases unmatched: 6. Germline values: CDR1 MNHEY, CDR2 SMNVEV (reference sequence). The CDR3 loop spans 14 amino acids. CDR3 coding DNA: TGTGCCAGCAGACTACAGGGGGCCCGCAATGAGCAGTTCTTC. Translated, it gives CASRLQGARNEQFF.

The chain recombines TRBV11-2 with TRBJ2-3, with 9 bases lining up with TRBD1. The CDR3 runs 16 residues. With 2 bases clipped from V and 5 bases from J, the junction kept 8 bases outside the gene matches. Per germline, CDR1 SGHAT and CDR2 FQNNGV. The CDR3 DNA is TGTGCCAGCAGCTTAAGACAGGGGGACTTAAGAGATACGCAGTATTTT. Its translation is CASSLRQGDLRDTQYF. The variable domain in full, with the rest retrieved from reference TRBV11-2 and TRBJ2-3, is EAGVAQSPRYKIIEKRQSVAFWCNPISGHATLYWYQQILGQGPKLLIQFQNNGVVDDSQLPKDRFSAERLKGVDSTLKIQPAKLEDSAVYLCASSLRQGDLRDTQYFGPGTRLTVL.

The chain combines TRBV18 with TRBJ1-2; no clear D gene. This CDR3 is built from 15 residues. Between the trimmed V and J ends, which lost 3 bases and 4 bases, there was a span of 15 bases. Germline CDR1 is KGHSH and CDR2 is LQKENI. CDR3: CASSPTLMSPYGYTF. For the CDR3, the DNA is TGTGCCAGCTCACCGACACTGATGAGTCCCTATGGCTACACCTTC.

V usage is TRBV21-1 and J usage is TRBJ2-7; the DNA was not used to check the table's D call, TRBD1. TRBV21-1 is listed as a pseudogene. The CDR3 has 15 residues. The chain's CDR3 is CASPWTWTGGYEQYF. The DNA of the CDR3 is TGTGCCAGTCCGTGGACTTGGACAGGGGGCTACGAGCAGTACTTC.